This TCR beta chain stems from a study of read filtering for tumor transcriptome and immune sequencing. The library was built from roughly 400 ng RNA with molecular barcoded adaptors for alpha/delta and beta/gamma chains. TCRdb reprocessed the reads with MiXCR, giving one entry per CDR3 protein. The sample carries approximately 62,000 distinct CDR3 sequences, approximately 18% recorded once. The CDR3 has 14 amino acids. Trimming left V 0 bases short and J 12 bases short, with 16 bases between. The origin of this receptor is a donor aged 40 or older with multiple myeloma. The V gene is TRBV12-3 or TRBV12-4, the J gene TRBJ2-3; the D is unclear. Input material: a population of CD138-negative cells sorted from bone marrow. CDR3 DNA: TGTGCCAGCAGTTTAGCGTATCCCACAGATGCACAGTATTTT. This codes for CASSLAYPTDAQYF.